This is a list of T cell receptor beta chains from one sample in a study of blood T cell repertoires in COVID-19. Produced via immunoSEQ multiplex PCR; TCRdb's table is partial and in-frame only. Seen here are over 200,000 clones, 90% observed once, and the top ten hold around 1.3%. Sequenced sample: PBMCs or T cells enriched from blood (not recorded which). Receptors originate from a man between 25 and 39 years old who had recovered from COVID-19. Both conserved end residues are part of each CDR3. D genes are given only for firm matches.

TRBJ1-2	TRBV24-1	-	CATSGGGAGDGYTF
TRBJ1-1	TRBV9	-	CASSVVTGNTEAFF
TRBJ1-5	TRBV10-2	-	CASSGGGLGQPQHF
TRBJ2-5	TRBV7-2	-	CASSASRDFSETQYF
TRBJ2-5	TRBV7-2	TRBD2	CASSLARGTQETQYF
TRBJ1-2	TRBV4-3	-	CASSQDRGSYGYTF
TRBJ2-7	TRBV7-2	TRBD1	CASSLRPLDRGYGYEQYF
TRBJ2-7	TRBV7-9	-	CASSSSSYEQYF
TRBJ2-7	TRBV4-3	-	CASSQGGGNEQYF
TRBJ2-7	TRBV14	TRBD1	CASRNPGQGSEQYF
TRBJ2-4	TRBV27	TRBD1	CASSLGGQGRTKNIQYF
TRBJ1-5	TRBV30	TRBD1	CACTALTGTGGSNQPQHF
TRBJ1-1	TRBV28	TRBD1	CASSLANPGGYVF
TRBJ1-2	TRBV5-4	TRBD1	CASSPPDRGLGGYTF